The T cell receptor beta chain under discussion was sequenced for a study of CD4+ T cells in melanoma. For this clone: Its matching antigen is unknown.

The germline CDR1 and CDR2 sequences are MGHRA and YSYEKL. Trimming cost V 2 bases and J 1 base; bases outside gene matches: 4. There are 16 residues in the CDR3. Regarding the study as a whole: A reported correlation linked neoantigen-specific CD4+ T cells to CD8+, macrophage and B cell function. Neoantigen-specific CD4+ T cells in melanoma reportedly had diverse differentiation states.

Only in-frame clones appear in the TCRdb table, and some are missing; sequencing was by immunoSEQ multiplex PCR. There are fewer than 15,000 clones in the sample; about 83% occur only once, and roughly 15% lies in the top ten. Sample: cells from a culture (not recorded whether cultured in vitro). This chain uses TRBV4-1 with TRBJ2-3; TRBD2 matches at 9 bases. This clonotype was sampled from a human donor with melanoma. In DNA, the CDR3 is TGCGCCAGCAGCCAATTTCAGCGGGGGGGCACAGATACGCAGTATTTT. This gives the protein CASSQFQRGGTDTQYF.